One sample yielded the 15 T cell receptor beta chains listed below, sequenced in a study of blood T cell repertoires in COVID-19. Sequenced by immunoSEQ multiplex PCR; TCRdb stores in-frame clones only, minus some. The sample includes some 78,000 clones, 86% of them seen just once. Sequencing was done on a sample of peripheral blood. Receptor source: a man aged 50-59 years with active or convalescent COVID-19.

V is TRBV30 and J is TRBJ2-1; 9 nucleotides align to TRBD2. The junction had 2 bases not matched to a gene; V was cut back by 0 bases and J by 8 bases. The CDR3 runs 13 residues. Germline CDR1 is GTSNPN and CDR2 is SVGIG (reference sequence). Here the CDR3 DNA reads TGTGCCTGGAGTGTAAGGACTAGCGATGAGCAGTTCTTC. It yields the protein CAWSVRTSDEQFF.

The V gene is TRBV18, the J gene TRBJ2-5; TRBD2 matches 10 bases. Trimming removed 5 bases from V and 2 bases from J; junction bases left unmatched: 8. Germline CDR1 is KGHSH and CDR2 is LQKENI. This CDR3 comprises 16 residues. In nucleotides, the CDR3 is TGTGCCAGCTCAACGGGACTAGCGAAAGGACAAGAGACCCAGTACTTC. It translates to CASSTGLAKGQETQYF.

This chain links TRBV3-1 (or the pseudogene TRBV3-2) with TRBJ1-1; D unresolved. From germline, CDR1 is LGHDT and CDR2 YNNKEL (reference sequence). V was trimmed by 0 bases and J by 3 bases, leaving 5 bases between them. The CDR3 consists of 13 residues. The CDR3: CASSQEQYTEAFF. CDR3 DNA sequence: TGTGCCAGCAGCCAAGAACAGTACACTGAAGCTTTCTTT.

The chain couples TRBV19 to TRBJ2-5, with D tentatively TRBD2 (6 bases). Germline-derived CDR1 and CDR2 are LNHDA and SQIVND (reference sequence). The CDR3 runs 14 residues. The germline V and J ends were trimmed by 1 base and 2 bases, with 8 bases remaining between them. The CDR3 sequence is CASSIGTTQETQYF. In nucleotides, the CDR3 is TGTGCCAGTAGTATAGGGACTACACAAGAGACCCAGTACTTC. Full variable domain (outside the CDR3, taken from reference TRBV19 and TRBJ2-5): DGGITQSPKYLFRKEGQNVTLSCEQNLNHDAMYWYRQDPGQGLRLIYYSQIVNDFQKGDIAEGYSVSREKKESFPLTVTSAQKNPTAFYLCASSIGTTQETQYFGPGTRLLVL.

Here the CDR3 DNA reads TGTGCCAGCAGCCTCCCGGACAACGGTGAAAAACTGTTTTTT. It translates to CASSLPDNGEKLFF. V and J are TRBV5-5 and TRBJ1-4, with D maybe TRBD1 (5 bases). Germline V gene sequence: CDR1 SGHKS, CDR2 YYEKEE (reference sequence). The germline V and J ends were trimmed by 4 bases and 7 bases, with 14 bases remaining between them. CDR3 length: 14 residues.

This chain uses TRBV5-1 with TRBJ1-1; a weak D match, TRBD1 (6 bases). The CDR3 is 15 residues long. Germline-derived CDR1 and CDR2 are SGHRS and YFSETQ. Trimming took off 5 bases at V and 3 bases at J, with 17 bases between the two ends. CDR3 sequence (DNA): TGCGCCAGCAGATTTGGGGCGGGGGCTGACACTGAAGCTTTCTTT. Protein sequence: CASRFGAGADTEAFF.

This clone came up once. The V and J genes are TRBV18 and TRBJ2-2; 9 bases agree with TRBD1. This CDR3 contains 17 residues. Trimming cost V 5 bases and J 4 bases; bases outside gene matches: 11. CDR1 is KGHSH and CDR2 is LQKENI in the germline V gene. The CDR3 here is CASSSSGTGTSTGELFF. CDR3 sequence (DNA): TGTGCCAGCTCAAGTTCCGGGACAGGGACTTCCACCGGGGAGCTGTTTTTT.

V and J are TRBV7-8 and TRBJ2-2; 11 bases fit TRBD2. The V segment lost 5 bases and the J segment 3 bases; nucleotides outside the gene matches: 5. Germline CDR1 and CDR2: SGHVS and FQNEAQ. The CDR3 is 16 amino acids. The CDR3 sequence: CASSPQLAGDTGELFF. CDR3 DNA sequence: TGTGCCAGCAGCCCACAACTAGCGGGGGACACCGGGGAGCTGTTTTTT.

CDR3 bases: TGTGCCAGCACCCAACAGGGTGTTCAGCCCCAGCATTTT. It specifies CASTQQGVQPQHF. The chain recombines TRBV6-5 with TRBJ1-5; a weak D match, TRBD1 (6 bases). The CDR3 is 13 residues long. V lost 7 bases, J lost 6 bases, and 13 bases lay in between. CDR1 is MNHEY and CDR2 is SVGAGI in the germline V gene.

The CDR3 sequence is CASRPQGGTEAFF. The CDR3 DNA follows: TGTGCCAGCAGACCACAGGGGGGCACTGAAGCTTTCTTT. V gene TRBV12-3 or TRBV12-4 combines with J gene TRBJ1-1, with TRBD1 matching over 8 bases. The CDR3 is made up of 13 amino acids. The trim removed 6 bases at V and 4 bases at J, leaving 4 bases unmatched.

The chain combines TRBV28 with TRBJ2-3; 10 bases fit TRBD1. This CDR3 contains 15 residues. After removal of 7 bases from V and 3 bases from J, the junction contained 7 bases not matched to a gene. Germline CDR1 and CDR2: MDHEN and SYDVKM. The CDR3 region has the DNA TGTGCCAGCACGGTTGGGGGACAGGGGACAGATACGCAGTATTTT. Its translation: CASTVGGQGTDTQYF.

The chain is built from TRBV4-2 and TRBJ2-3; 12 nucleotides match TRBD2. This CDR3 comprises 16 residues. Germline assignment: CDR1 LGHNA and CDR2 YNFKEQ. The V and J ends lost 1 base and 4 bases, in that order; junction bases with no gene match: 3. CDR3 loop: CASSQVPSGGADTQYF. The DNA for the CDR3 is TGTGCCAGCAGCCAAGTTCCTAGCGGGGGGGCAGATACGCAGTATTTT.

This clone was found a few times. The chain carries TRBV7-9 and TRBJ1-5; D gene uncertain. V lost 1 base, J lost 2 bases, and 3 bases lay in between. The CDR3 sequence is 13 residues long. The germline gives CDR1 SEHNR, CDR2 FQNEAQ (reference sequence). The CDR3 sequence: CASSLVGNQPQHF. CDR3 sequence (DNA): TGTGCCAGCAGCTTAGTCGGCAATCAGCCCCAGCATTTT.

The rearrangement uses TRBV18 and TRBJ1-4; no clear D. Germline-derived CDR1 and CDR2 are KGHSH and LQKENI. This CDR3 has 13 residues. Trimming took 1 base from V and 7 from J, leaving 7 bases between them. CDR3 in amino acids: CASSPLEGEKLFF. As DNA, the CDR3 is TGTGCCAGCTCACCACTGGAGGGTGAAAAACTGTTTTTT.

This sequence joins TRBV25-1 and TRBJ1-5; D gene uncertain. The V end lost 0 bases, the J end lost 6 bases, and 3 bases lay between the germline ends. CDR3 length: 12 amino acids. Germline CDR1 reads MGHDK; CDR2 reads SYGVNS. CDR3 sequence (DNA): TGTGCCAGCAGTGAATACGGTCAGCCCCAGCATTTT. Residues: CASSEYGQPQHF.